The T cell receptor beta chain under discussion was sequenced for a study of identical twins. This CDR3 is built from 14 residues. Germline CDR1 is SGHTA and CDR2 is FQGNSA. Trimming at V came to 4 bases and at J to 10 bases, leaving 9 bases not matched to a gene. Findings and limits, study-wide: Insertions were fewer in abundant cord blood beta clonotypes, whereas memory repertoires showed none of this pattern.

Only healthy Caucasians were included as donors. From the 5' RACE reads, TCRdb called clonotypes with MiXCR, one entry per CDR3 protein. The top ten hold roughly 14% of the sample, which has under 900,000 distinct CDR3 sequences, around a sixth seen once. As concerns this clonotype: The antigen is not known.

These data are also associated with another study on T cells expressing NK-cell markers. That study adds: Source material for TCR beta repertoires consisted of sorted CD3+CD56+NKG2C+, CD3+CD56+NKG2C- and CD3+CD56-NKG2C+ T cells.

The sequencing input was PBMCs. The chain joins TRBV7-2 to TRBJ2-5, with 10 bases matching TRBD2. The clonotype was recovered from a woman aged 18-29 years in good health. CDR3 sequence (DNA): TGTGCCAGCAGCTCTTACTCCCTAGCGGGAGACCAGTACTTC. It specifies CASSSYSLAGDQYF.